This T cell receptor (beta chain) was identified during a study of T cell responses to AZD1222 COVID-19 vaccine. General study results and limits: White British ancestry dominated among donors, who included more females, and clonal diversity was possibly underestimated. At study baseline, merely six AZD1222 recipients were seropositive.

This CDR3 comprises 14 residues. Germline assignment: CDR1 SEHNR and CDR2 FQNEAQ (reference sequence). V was trimmed by 2 bases and J by 7 bases, leaving 12 bases between them. A note on this clone: Its matching antigen is unknown.

The assay was immunoSEQ multiplex PCR, and TCRdb's table has in-frame clones only and misses some. The table records 100,000 to 150,000 clones, about nine tenths of them present only once. V usage is TRBV7-9 and J usage is TRBJ1-5; possibly TRBD1 for D (5 bases). The sequences come from peripheral blood, collected on day 0 of AZD1222 vaccination. The receptor's source is an adult in good health. CDR3 nucleotides: TGTGCCAGCAGCTTATCAGGGAAGGGCCAGCCCCAGCATTTT. Translation gives CASSLSGKGQPQHF. Variable domain in full (rest from reference TRBV7-9 and TRBJ1-5): DTGVSQNPRHKITKRGQNVTFRCDPISEHNRLYWYRQTLGQGPEFLTYFQNEAQLEKSRLLSDRFSAERPKGSFSTLEIQRTEQGDSAMYLCASSLSGKGQPQHFGDGTRLSIL.